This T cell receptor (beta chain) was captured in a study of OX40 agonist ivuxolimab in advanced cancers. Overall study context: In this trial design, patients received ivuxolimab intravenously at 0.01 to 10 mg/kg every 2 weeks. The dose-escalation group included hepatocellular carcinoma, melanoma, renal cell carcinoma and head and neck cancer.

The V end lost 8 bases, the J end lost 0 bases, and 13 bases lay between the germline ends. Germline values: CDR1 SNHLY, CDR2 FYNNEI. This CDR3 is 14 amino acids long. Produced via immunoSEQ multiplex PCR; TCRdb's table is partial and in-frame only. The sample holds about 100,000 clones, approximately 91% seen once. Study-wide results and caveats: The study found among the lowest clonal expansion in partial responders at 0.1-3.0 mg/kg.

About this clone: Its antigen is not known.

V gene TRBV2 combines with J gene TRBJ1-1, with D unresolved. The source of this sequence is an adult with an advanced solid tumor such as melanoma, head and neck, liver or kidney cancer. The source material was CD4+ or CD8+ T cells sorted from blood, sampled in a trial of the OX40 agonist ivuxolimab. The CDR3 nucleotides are TGTGCCAGCCGAAGCACACTGATGAACACTGAAGCTTTCTTT. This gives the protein CASRSTLMNTEAFF. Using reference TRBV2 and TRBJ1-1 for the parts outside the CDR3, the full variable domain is EPEVTQTPSHQVTQMGQEVILRCVPISNHLYFYWYRQILGQKVEFLVSFYNNEISEKSEIFDDQFSVERPDGSNFTLKIRSTKLEDSAMYFCASRSTLMNTEAFFGQGTRLTVV.